This TCR beta chain was observed in a study of Tregs in tolerant kidney transplant recipients. At the level of the study: Recipients received nonmyeloablative bone marrow transplants from related graft donors, with transient mixed chimerism. Overall study results and limits: Tolerant patients' donor-specific Tregs expanded beyond overall Tregs, suggesting antigen-driven growth.

Concerning this clone: Its antigen is unknown. The missing CDR3 end, 3 residues past where the read stops, is filled in from the germline J gene.

V lost 3 bases, J lost 3 bases, and 11 bases lay in between. Germline V gives CDR1 SGHDT, CDR2 YYEEEE. The CDR3 sequence is 14 residues long. TCRdb's table, derived via immunoSEQ multiplex PCR, lists solely in-frame clones and lacks some. The repertoire table contains roughly 30,000 clones. The genes are TRBV5-6 and TRBJ2-3; D gene uncertain. The source material was CD8+ T cells from blood, sampled before the transplant. The TCR was taken from a human donor who received a combined kidney and bone marrow transplant. Incomplete CDR3 DNA: TGTGCCAGCAGCTACGAGCTAGGAACAGATACG. The encoded protein is CASSYELGTDT. The complete CDR3 sequence is CASSYELGTDTQYF.